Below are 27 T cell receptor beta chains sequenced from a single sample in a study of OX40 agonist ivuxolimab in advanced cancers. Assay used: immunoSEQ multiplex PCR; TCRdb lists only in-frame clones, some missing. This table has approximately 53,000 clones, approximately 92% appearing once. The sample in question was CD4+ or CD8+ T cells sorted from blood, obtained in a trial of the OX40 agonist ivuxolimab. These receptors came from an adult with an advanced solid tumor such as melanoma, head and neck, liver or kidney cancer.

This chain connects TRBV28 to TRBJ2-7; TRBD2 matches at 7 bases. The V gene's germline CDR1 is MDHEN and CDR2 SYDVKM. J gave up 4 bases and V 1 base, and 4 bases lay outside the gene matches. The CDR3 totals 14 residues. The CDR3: CASSLSGGVYEQYF. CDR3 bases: TGTGCCAGCAGTTTATCGGGGGGAGTTTACGAGCAGTACTTC.

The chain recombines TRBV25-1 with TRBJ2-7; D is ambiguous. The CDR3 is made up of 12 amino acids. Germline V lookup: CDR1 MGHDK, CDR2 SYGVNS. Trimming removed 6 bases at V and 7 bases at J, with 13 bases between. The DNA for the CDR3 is TGTGCCAGCAGCCCTTCCCCGTTAGAGCAGTACTTC. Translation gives CASSPSPLEQYF.

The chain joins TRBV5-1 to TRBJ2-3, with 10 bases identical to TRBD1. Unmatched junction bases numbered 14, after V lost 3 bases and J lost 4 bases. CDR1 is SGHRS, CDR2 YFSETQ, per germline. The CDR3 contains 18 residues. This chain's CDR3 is CASSSSTGGDTWPDTQYF. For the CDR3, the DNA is TGCGCCAGCAGCTCTTCGACAGGGGGCGATACCTGGCCAGATACGCAGTATTTT.

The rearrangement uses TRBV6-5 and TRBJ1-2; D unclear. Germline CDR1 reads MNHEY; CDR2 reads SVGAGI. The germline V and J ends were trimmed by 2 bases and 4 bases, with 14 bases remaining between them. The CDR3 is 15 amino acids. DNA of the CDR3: TGTGCCAGCAGTTACCGACACCACGTGGGCTATGGCTACACCTTC. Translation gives CASSYRHHVGYGYTF.

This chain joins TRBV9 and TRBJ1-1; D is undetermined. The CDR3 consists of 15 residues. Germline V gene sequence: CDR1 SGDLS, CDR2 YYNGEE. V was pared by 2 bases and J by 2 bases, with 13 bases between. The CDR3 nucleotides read TGTGCCAGCAGCGTCTCTTCGACTCGTAACACTGAAGCTTTCTTT. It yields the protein CASSVSSTRNTEAFF.

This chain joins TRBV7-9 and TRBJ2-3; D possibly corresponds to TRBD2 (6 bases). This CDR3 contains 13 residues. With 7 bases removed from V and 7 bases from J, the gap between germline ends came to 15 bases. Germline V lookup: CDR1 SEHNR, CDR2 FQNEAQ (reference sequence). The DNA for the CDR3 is TGTGCCAGCACCTCGGGGGTTTCGAATACGCAGTATTTT. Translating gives CASTSGVSNTQYF.

CDR3 coding DNA: TGCGCCAGCAGCTTAGAAGGTGTCTCTGGAAACACCATATATTTT. Protein sequence: CASSLEGVSGNTIYF. The chain couples TRBV5-1 to TRBJ1-3; D unresolved. CDR3 length equals 15 residues. V was pared by 2 bases and J by 0 bases, with 9 bases between. Germline loops: CDR1 SGHRS, CDR2 YFSETQ.

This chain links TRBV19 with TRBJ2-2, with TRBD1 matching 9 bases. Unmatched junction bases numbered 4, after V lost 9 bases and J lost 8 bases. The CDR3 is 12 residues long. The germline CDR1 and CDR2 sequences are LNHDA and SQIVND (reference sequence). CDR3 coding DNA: TGTGCCAGCAGACAGGGGGAAGGGGAGCTGTTTTTT. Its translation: CASRQGEGELFF.

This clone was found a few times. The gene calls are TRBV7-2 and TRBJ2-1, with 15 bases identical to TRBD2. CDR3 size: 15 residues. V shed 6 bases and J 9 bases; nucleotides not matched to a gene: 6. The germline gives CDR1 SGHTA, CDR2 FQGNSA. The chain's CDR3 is CASSPGLAGGREQFF. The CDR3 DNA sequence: TGTGCCAGCAGTCCCGGACTAGCGGGAGGGCGTGAGCAGTTCTTC.

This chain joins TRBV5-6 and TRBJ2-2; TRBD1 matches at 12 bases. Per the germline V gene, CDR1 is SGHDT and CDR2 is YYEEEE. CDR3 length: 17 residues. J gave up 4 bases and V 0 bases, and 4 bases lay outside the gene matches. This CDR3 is CASSLGDRGLSTGELFF. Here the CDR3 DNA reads TGTGCCAGCAGCTTGGGGGACAGGGGGCTCAGCACCGGGGAGCTGTTTTTT.

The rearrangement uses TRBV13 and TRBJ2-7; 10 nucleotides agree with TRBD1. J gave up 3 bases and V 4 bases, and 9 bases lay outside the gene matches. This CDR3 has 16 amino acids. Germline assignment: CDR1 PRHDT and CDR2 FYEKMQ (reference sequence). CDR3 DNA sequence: TGTGCCAGCAGCTCCAAGGACAGGGGGATCTTCTACGAGCAGTACTTC. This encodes CASSSKDRGIFYEQYF.

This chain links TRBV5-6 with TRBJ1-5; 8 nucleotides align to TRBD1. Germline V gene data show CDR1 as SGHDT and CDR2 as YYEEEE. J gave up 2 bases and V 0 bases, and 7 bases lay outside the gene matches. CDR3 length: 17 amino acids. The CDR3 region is CASSLGEAGGGNQPQHF. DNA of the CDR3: TGTGCCAGCAGCTTGGGGGAGGCAGGGGGCGGCAATCAGCCCCAGCATTTT. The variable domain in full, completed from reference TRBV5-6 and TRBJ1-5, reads DAGVTQSPTHLIKTRGQQVTLRCSPKSGHDTVSWYQQALGQGPQFIFQYYEEEERQRGNFPDRFSGHQFPNYSSELNVNALLLGDSALYLCASSLGEAGGGNQPQHFGDGTRLSIL.

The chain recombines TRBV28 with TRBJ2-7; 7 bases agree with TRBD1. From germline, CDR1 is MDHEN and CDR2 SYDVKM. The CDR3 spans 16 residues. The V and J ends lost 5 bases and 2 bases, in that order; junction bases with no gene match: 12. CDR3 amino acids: CASSPTGAEPPYEQYF. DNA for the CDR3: TGTGCCAGCAGTCCTACAGGGGCCGAACCTCCCTACGAGCAGTACTTC.

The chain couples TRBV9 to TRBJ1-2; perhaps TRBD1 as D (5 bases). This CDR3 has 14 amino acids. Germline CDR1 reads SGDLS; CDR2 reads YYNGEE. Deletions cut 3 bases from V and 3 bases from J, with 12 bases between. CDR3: CASSGFQGDYGYTF. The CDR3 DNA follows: TGTGCCAGCAGCGGGTTTCAGGGCGACTATGGCTACACCTTC. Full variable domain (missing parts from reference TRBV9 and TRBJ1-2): DSGVTQTPKHLITATGQRVTLRCSPRSGDLSVYWYQQSLDQGLQFLIQYYNGEERAKGNILERFSAQQFPDLHSELNLSSLELGDSALYFCASSGFQGDYGYTFGSGTRLTVV.

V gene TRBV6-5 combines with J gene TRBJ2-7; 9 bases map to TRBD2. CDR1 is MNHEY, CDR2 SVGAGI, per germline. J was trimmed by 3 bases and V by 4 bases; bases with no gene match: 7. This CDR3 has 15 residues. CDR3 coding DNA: TGTGCCAGCAGTTCCGGCCTAGCGGGAAACTACGAGCAGTACTTC. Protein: CASSSGLAGNYEQYF.

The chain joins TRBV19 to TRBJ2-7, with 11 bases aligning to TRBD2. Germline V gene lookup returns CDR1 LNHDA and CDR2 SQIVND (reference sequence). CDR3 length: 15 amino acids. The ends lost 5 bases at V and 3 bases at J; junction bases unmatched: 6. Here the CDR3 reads CASSAGLAGGYEQYF. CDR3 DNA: TGTGCCAGTAGTGCAGGACTAGCGGGTGGCTACGAGCAGTACTTC.

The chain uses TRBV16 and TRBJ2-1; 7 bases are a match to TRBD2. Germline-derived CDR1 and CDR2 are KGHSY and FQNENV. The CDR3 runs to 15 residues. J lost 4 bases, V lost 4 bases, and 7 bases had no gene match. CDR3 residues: CASSPGAGIYNEQFF. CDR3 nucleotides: TGTGCCAGCAGCCCCGGAGCGGGGATATACAATGAGCAGTTCTTC.

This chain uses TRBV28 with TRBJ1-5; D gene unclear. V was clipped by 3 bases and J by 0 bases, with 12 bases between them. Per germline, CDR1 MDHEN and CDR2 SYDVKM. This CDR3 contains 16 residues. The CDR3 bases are TGTGCCAGCAGTTTGATAGTGGCAGCTAGCAATCAGCCCCAGCATTTT. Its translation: CASSLIVAASNQPQHF.

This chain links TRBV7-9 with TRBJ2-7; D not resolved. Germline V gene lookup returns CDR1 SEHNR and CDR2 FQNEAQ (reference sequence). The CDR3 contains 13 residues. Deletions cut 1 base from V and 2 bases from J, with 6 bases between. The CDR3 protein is CASSLDLTYEQYF. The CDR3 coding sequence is TGTGCCAGCAGCTTAGACTTAACCTACGAGCAGTACTTC.

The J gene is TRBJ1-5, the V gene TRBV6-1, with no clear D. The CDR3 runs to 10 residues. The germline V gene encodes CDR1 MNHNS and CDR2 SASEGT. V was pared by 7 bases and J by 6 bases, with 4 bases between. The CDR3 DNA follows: TGTGCCAGCAACAGTCAGCCCCAGCATTTT. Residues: CASNSQPQHF.

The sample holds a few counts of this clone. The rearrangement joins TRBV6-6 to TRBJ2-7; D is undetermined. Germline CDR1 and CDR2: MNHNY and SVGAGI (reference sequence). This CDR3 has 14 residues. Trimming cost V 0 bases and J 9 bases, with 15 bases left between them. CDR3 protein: CASSYSTQLLGQYF. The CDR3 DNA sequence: TGTGCCAGCAGTTACTCGACGCAGCTCCTAGGGCAGTACTTC.

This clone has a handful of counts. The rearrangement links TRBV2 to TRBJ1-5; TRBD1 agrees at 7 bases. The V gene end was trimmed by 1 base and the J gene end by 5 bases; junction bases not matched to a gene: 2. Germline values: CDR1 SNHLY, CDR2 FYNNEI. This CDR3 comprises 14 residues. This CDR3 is CASSEVGGYQPQHF. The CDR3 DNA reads TGTGCCAGCAGTGAAGTAGGGGGCTATCAGCCCCAGCATTTT.

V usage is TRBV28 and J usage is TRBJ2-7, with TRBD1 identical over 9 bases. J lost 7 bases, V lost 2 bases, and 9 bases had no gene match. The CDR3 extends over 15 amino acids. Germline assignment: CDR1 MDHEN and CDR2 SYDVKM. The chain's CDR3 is CASSLTGTGSEEQYF. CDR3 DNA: TGTGCCAGCAGTTTAACCGGGACAGGGTCTGAGGAGCAGTACTTC.

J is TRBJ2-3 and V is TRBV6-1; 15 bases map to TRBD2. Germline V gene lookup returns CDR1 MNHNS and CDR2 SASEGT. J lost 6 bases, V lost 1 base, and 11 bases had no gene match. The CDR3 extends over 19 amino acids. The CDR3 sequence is CASSEEGTSGRIPKDTQYF. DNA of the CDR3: TGTGCCAGCAGTGAAGAGGGGACTAGCGGGAGGATACCGAAGGATACGCAGTATTTT.

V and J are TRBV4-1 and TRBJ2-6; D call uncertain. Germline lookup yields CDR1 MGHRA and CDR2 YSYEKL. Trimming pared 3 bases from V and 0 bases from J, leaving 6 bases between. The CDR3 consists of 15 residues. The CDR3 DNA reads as TGCGCCAGCAGCCAGGTATACTCTGGGGCCAACGTCCTGACTTTC. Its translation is CASSQVYSGANVLTF.

As DNA, the CDR3 is TGTGCCAGCAGCGTATTAAAGGGACTTCCCCATGAGCAGTTCTTC. It yields the protein CASSVLKGLPHEQFF. The chain combines TRBV9 with TRBJ2-1, with a possible D match to TRBD2 (6 bases). Trimming stripped 1 base from V and 8 bases from J, with 16 bases between. The CDR3 length is 15 residues. The germline V gene has CDR1 SGDLS and CDR2 YYNGEE.

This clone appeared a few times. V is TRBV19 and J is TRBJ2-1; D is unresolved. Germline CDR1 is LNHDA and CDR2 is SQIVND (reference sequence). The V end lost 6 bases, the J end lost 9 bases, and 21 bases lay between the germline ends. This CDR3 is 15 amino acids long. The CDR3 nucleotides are TGTGCCAGTAGGTCCAACCTATACTCCACCCTTGAGCAGTTCTTC. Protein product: CASRSNLYSTLEQFF.